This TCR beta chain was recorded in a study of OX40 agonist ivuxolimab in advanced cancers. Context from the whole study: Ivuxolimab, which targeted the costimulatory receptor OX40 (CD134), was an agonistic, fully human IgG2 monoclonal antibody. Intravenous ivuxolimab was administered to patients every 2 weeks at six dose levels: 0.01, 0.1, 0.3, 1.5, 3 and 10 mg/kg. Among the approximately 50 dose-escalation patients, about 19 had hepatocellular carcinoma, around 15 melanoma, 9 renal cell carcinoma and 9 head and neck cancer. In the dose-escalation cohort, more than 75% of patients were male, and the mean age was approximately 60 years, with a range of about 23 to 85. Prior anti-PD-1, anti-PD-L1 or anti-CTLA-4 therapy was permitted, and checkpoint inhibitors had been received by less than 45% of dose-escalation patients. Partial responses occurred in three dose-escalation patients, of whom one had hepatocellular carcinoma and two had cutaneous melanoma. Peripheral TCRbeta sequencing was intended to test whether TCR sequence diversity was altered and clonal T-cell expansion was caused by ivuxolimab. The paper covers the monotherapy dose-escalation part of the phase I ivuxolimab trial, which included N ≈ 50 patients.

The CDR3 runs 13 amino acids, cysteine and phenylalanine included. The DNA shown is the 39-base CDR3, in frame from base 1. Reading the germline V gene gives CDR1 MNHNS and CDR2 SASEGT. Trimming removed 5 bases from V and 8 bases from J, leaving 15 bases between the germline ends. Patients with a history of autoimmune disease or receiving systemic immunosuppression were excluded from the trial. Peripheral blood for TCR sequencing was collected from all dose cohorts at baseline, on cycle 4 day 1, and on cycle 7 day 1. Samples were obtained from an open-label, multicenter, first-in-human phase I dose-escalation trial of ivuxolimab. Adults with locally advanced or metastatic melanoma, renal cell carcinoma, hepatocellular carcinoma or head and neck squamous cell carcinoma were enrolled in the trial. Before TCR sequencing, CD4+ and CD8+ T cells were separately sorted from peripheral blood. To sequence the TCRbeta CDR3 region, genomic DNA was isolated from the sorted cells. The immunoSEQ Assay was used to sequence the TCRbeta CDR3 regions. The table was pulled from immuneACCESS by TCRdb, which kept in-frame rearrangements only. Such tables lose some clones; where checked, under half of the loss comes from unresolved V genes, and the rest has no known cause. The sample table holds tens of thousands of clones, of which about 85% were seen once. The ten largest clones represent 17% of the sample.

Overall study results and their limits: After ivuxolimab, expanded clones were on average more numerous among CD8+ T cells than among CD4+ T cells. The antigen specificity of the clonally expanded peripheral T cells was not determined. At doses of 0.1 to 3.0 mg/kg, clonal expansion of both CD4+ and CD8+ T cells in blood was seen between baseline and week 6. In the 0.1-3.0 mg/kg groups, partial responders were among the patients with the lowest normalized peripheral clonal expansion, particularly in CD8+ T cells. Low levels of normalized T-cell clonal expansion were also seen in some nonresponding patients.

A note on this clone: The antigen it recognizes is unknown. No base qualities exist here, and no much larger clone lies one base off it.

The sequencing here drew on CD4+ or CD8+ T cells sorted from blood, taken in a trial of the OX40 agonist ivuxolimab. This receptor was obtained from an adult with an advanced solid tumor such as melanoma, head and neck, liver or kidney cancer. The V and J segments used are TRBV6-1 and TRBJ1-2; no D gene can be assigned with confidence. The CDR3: CASSFMDSGGYTF. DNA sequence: TGTGCCAGCAGTTTCATGGATTCGGGGGGCTACACCTTC.